This TCR beta chain is from a study of Ad26.COV2.S vaccination and SARS-CoV-2 variants. On the study more broadly: Dosing was one shot or two shots 56 days apart. Study observations and caveats: Placebo recipients trailed vaccine recipients in spike-specific TCR breadth.

Stated treatment: around 19 received Ad26.COV2.S at low or high dose, single or two shots; about 5 received placebo; per-sample allocation not given. Specimen acquisition occurred on day 63 following the initial vaccine or placebo injection. In Boston, the donor was an adult between 18-55 years of age. Trimming stripped 1 base from V and 9 bases from J, with 10 bases between. CDR3 length: 13 residues. The V gene's germline CDR1 is SGHTA and CDR2 FQGTGA. Assay used: immunoSEQ multiplex PCR; TCRdb lists only in-frame clones, some missing. The table includes 350,000 to 400,000 clones, approximately 91% detected once. Notes on this clone: Its antigen is still unknown.

This sequence was found in a person between 18 and 65 years old who received the Ad26.COV2.S COVID-19 vaccine or a placebo. V usage is TRBV7-3 and J usage is TRBJ2-1, with D unresolved. The sample in question was peripheral blood, obtained in a trial of Ad26.COV2.S vaccine versus placebo. CDR3 sequence (DNA): TGTGCCAGCAGCTTAAGTCTAGTCAGTGAGCAGTTCTTC. Translating it yields CASSLSLVSEQFF.